This TCR beta chain stems from a study of blood T cell repertoires in COVID-19. Study-wide background: Specimens from acute and convalescent COVID-19 originated in the United States, Italy and Spain. PBMCs, B-cell-depleted T cells, or T cells provided the cDNA or gDNA that made up the material.

In the original workflow: Reference gene primers were amplified, and this amplification served to estimate nucleated cell counts. Some clones are missing from TCRdb's copy, which holds only in-frame ones; the method was immunoSEQ multiplex PCR. V and J calls and clone size are as listed in that table; D and trimming were resolved from the DNA. Of tens of thousands of clones in the sample, 85% to 95% were seen once. This CDR3 spans 13 amino acids. Between the trimmed V and J ends, which lost 6 bases and 1 base, there was a span of 12 bases. The germline gives CDR1 SQVTM, CDR2 ANQGSEA. Sequencing used peripheral blood. The genes are TRBV29-1 and TRBJ1-1; D is undetermined. This clonotype originated in a human donor in a cohort sampled during active COVID-19. CDR3 residues: CSVERVPNTEAFF. The CDR3 DNA is TGCAGCGTAGAGAGGGTACCGAACACTGAAGCTTTCTTT.